The rows below give T cell receptor beta chains drawn from one sample of a study of OX40 agonist ivuxolimab in advanced cancers. Libraries were prepared by immunoSEQ multiplex PCR; TCRdb keeps only in-frame clonotypes and omits some of them. The sample includes tens of thousands of clones, more than 90% of them seen just once. This specimen was CD4+ or CD8+ T cells sorted from blood, taken in a trial of the OX40 agonist ivuxolimab. These receptors came from an adult with an advanced solid tumor such as melanoma, head and neck, liver or kidney cancer. CDR3s include the opening cysteine and the closing phenylalanine or tryptophan. D genes are given only for firm matches. Clone size appears in some rows only: once, few, many, or a class for an expanded clone.

>.|13|TRBJ2-2|TRBV27|.
CASSLGVPGELFF
TGTGCCAGCAGTTTAGGTGTACCCGGGGAGCTGTTTTTT
>.|18|TRBJ2-6|TRBV5-1|.
CASSSTGTPDSGANVLTF
TGCGCCAGCAGCAGTACCGGGACACCAGACTCTGGGGCCAACGTCCTGACTTTC
>once|21|TRBJ2-3|TRBV30|TRBD2
CAWWGTGTGEGLYFSTDTQYF
TGTGCCTGGTGGGGCACGGGGACGGGGGAGGGCCTCTACTTCAGCACAGATACGCAGTATTTT
>.|13|TRBJ2-1|TRBV27|.
CATQVSSYNEQFF
TGTGCCACCCAAGTGAGCTCCTACAATGAGCAGTTCTTC
>.|13|TRBJ1-2|TRBV19|.
CASSMGGAYGYTF
TGTGCCAGTAGTATGGGGGGGGCCTATGGCTACACCTTC
>few|15|TRBJ2-7|TRBV7-6|TRBD2
CASSLADGSSYEQYF
TGTGCCAGCAGCCTAGCGGATGGGAGCTCCTACGAGCAGTACTTC
>.|15|TRBJ2-1|TRBV7-2|TRBD2
CASSLALASPNEQFF
TGTGCCAGCAGCTTGGCACTAGCGTCCCCCAATGAGCAGTTCTTC
>.|13|TRBJ2-7|TRBV6-1|TRBD1
CASSEGTGDEQYF
TGTGCCAGCAGTGAAGGGACAGGGGACGAGCAGTACTTC
>.|13|TRBJ2-1|TRBV27|.
CASSLGRGNEQFF
TGTGCCAGCAGCCTGGGTCGGGGGAATGAGCAGTTCTTC
>.|12|TRBJ2-1|TRBV11-2|.
CASTGDGGEQFF
TGTGCCAGCACTGGGGACGGGGGTGAGCAGTTCTTC
>.|14|TRBJ2-7|TRBV7-7|.
CASSFRQGHYEQYF
TGTGCCAGCAGCTTTCGCCAGGGTCACTACGAGCAGTACTTC
>.|15|TRBJ2-1|TRBV19|.
CASSFIGTPHNEQFF
TGTGCCAGTAGTTTCATCGGGACTCCCCACAATGAGCAGTTCTTC
>.|15|TRBJ1-4|TRBV7-9|.
CASSSTFSTNEKLFF
TGTGCCAGCAGCTCCACTTTCTCAACTAATGAAAAACTGTTTTTT
>.|13|TRBJ2-5|TRBV14|.
CASSQVFRETQYF
TGTGCCAGCAGCCAAGTTTTTCGGGAGACCCAGTACTTC
>.|12|TRBJ2-7|TRBV9|.
CASAGQPGEQYF
TGTGCCAGCGCGGGACAACCGGGCGAGCAGTACTTC
>.|14|TRBJ1-1|TRBV27|.
CASSLKLWGTEAFF
TGTGCCAGCAGTTTAAAACTATGGGGGACTGAAGCTTTCTTT
>.|16|TRBJ1-5|TRBV4-3|.
CASSQVRSLSNQPQHF
TGCGCCAGCAGCCAAGTTAGGTCATTGAGCAATCAGCCCCAGCATTTT
>.|20|TRBJ2-2|TRBV10-1|TRBD2
CASSESGLAGEHGDTGELFF
TGCGCCAGCAGTGAGTCGGGGCTAGCGGGAGAACATGGTGACACCGGGGAGCTGTTTTTT
>.|16|TRBJ1-4|TRBV7-9|TRBD1
CASSLKWTGGDEKLFF
TGTGCCAGCAGCTTAAAATGGACAGGGGGTGATGAAAAACTGTTTTTT
>.|13|TRBJ1-1|TRBV14|.
CASSHGRYTEAFF
TGTGCCAGCAGCCACGGGCGTTACACTGAAGCTTTCTTT
>.|15|TRBJ1-2|TRBV30|.
CAWYRADNLNYGYTF
TGTGCCTGGTACCGGGCGGATAACCTCAACTATGGCTACACCTTC
>.|16|TRBJ1-1|TRBV9|.
CASSAPGQGRFTEAFF
TGTGCCAGCAGCGCTCCAGGGCAGGGACGGTTCACTGAAGCTTTCTTT
>.|14|TRBJ1-1|TRBV7-9|TRBD1
CASSLQGGNTEAFF
TGTGCCAGCAGCTTACAGGGGGGGAACACTGAAGCTTTCTTT
>.|11|TRBJ2-5|TRBV20-1|.
CSAREGGTQYF
TGCAGTGCTAGGGAAGGTGGGACCCAGTACTTC
>.|16|TRBJ1-5|TRBV19|TRBD1
CASSIPHRGYDQPQHF
TGTGCCAGTAGTATACCCCACAGGGGGTATGATCAGCCCCAGCATTTT
>.|14|TRBJ1-1|TRBV29-1|.
CSDVTGSVNTEAFF
TGCAGCGACGTAACCGGGAGCGTGAACACTGAAGCTTTCTTT
>.|13|TRBJ1-5|TRBV30|.
CACCGRVNQPQHF
TGTGCCTGTTGTGGAAGGGTGAATCAGCCCCAGCATTTT
>.|17|TRBJ2-1|TRBV28|TRBD2
CASSPPWGAGVYNEQFF
TGTGCCAGCAGTCCCCCCTGGGGAGCGGGAGTCTACAATGAGCAGTTCTTC
>.|16|TRBJ1-5|TRBV27|TRBD1
CASSPLGQGVNQPQHF
TGTGCCAGCAGTCCCCTAGGACAGGGGGTCAATCAGCCCCAGCATTTT
>few|18|TRBJ2-3|TRBV27|.
CASSPGQGRQAGPDTQYF
TGTGCCAGCTCCCCCGGGCAGGGCAGACAGGCAGGACCAGATACGCAGTATTTT
>.|15|TRBJ2-3|TRBV29-1|TRBD2
CSVNGGAPPPDTQYF
TGCAGCGTTAACGGGGGGGCCCCACCCCCAGATACGCAGTATTTT